Reported below is one T cell receptor (beta chain). TCRdb ran MiXCR on the RT-PCR reads and lists one entry per CDR3 protein. The sample has approximately 720,000 distinct CDR3 sequences, approximately 15% seen once. The CDR3 totals 13 residues. The V end lost 5 bases, the J end lost 5 bases, and 10 bases lay between the germline ends. CDR1 is MNHEY and CDR2 is SMNVEV in the germline V gene (reference sequence). This chain joins TRBV27 and TRBJ1-5; D unresolved. The sequence derives from a female donor in good health, serving as a healthy control. Source material: memory CD4+ T cells from blood. The CDR3 reads CASSKGRDQPQHF. The CDR3 bases are TGTGCCAGCAGTAAGGGAAGGGATCAGCCCCAGCATTTT.